These 13 T cell receptor beta chains were all obtained from the same sample, sequenced in a study of CD8 T cells in ankylosing spondylitis. Using its own MiXCR run on the 5' RACE reads, TCRdb lists one record per CDR3 protein. The sample lists some 100,000 distinct CDR3 sequences, about 8.3% occurring once. The material sequenced was blood, either unsorted or a sorted T cell fraction (not recorded which). These receptors all stem from a male donor with ankylosing spondylitis or in good health (not recorded which).

This clonotype was seen only a few times. This rearrangement joins TRBV7-2 to TRBJ2-1, with 7 nucleotides matching TRBD1. Germline CDR1 is SGHTA and CDR2 is FQGNSA. The length of the CDR3 is 12 residues. V lost 1 base, J lost 12 bases, and 3 bases stayed unmatched. CDR3 amino acids: CASSLVGQMQFF. The CDR3 coding sequence is TGTGCCAGCAGCTTAGTGGGACAGATGCAGTTCTTC.

This clonotype came up a few times. The rearrangement links TRBV12-3 or TRBV12-4 to TRBJ2-6; 8 bases agree with TRBD1. CDR3 length: 19 residues. V was pared by 3 bases and J by 1 base, with 11 bases of the junction left unmatched. CDR3 coding DNA: TGTGCCAGCAGTTTCGGGCAGGGGGCTTTACAATCTGGGGCCAACGTCCTGACTTTC. Protein product: CASSFGQGALQSGANVLTF.

Many counts were recorded for this clonotype. This sequence joins TRBV12-3 or TRBV12-4 and TRBJ2-2; 8 nucleotides match TRBD2. This CDR3 is built from 15 residues. The ends lost 5 bases at V and 6 bases at J; junction bases unmatched: 8. The CDR3 reads CASSPSGRGAGELFF. The CDR3 nucleotides are TGTGCCAGCAGTCCCAGCGGGAGAGGCGCCGGGGAGCTGTTTTTT.

This clonotype has just a few counts. The junction does not match germline at one end; this may be a read error. The DNA for the CDR3 is TGCTGTGCTAGAGATCGAATAGCGGGGGGGAACACCGGGGAGCTGTTTTTT. This sequence encodes CCARDRIAGGNTGELFF. V gene TRBV20-1 combines with J gene TRBJ2-2; TRBD2 aligns across 10 bases. The CDR3 loop spans 17 amino acids. Germline V gives CDR1 DFQATT, CDR2 SNEGSKA (reference sequence).

The sample holds many counts of this clonotype. This sequence joins TRBV4-3 and TRBJ2-3, with TRBD2 identical over 10 bases. Germline V CDR1 and CDR2: LGHNA, YSLEER. The CDR3 is 16 residues long. Trimming at V came to 2 bases and at J to 5 bases, leaving 7 bases not matched to a gene. The CDR3 is CASSQQGLAGVDTQYF. CDR3 DNA sequence: TGCGCCAGCAGCCAACAGGGCCTAGCGGGGGTAGATACGCAGTATTTT.

The chain has TRBV27 and TRBJ2-2, with 7 bases lining up with TRBD1. Germline assignment: CDR1 MNHEY and CDR2 SMNVEV (reference sequence). The CDR3 has 15 residues. The V segment lost 5 bases and the J segment 6 bases; nucleotides outside the gene matches: 9. The chain's CDR3 is CASSPQATGPGELFF. The CDR3 DNA reads TGTGCCAGCAGTCCCCAGGCGACAGGGCCCGGGGAGCTGTTTTTT.

This clonotype was observed at least ten times. This chain joins TRBV30 and TRBJ1-1; D gene uncertain. The V gene's germline CDR1 is GTSNPN and CDR2 SVGIG (reference sequence). The CDR3 spans 12 residues. V lost 5 bases and J 4 bases, leaving 11 bases between the germline ends. The CDR3 coding sequence is TGTGCCTGGGGGTTAGGGTTCACTGAAGCTTTCTTT. Translation: CAWGLGFTEAFF. The entire variable domain, with the rest obtained from reference TRBV30 and TRBJ1-1, is as follows: SQTIHQWPATLVQPVGSPLSLECTVEGTSNPNLYWYRQAAGRGLQLLFYSVGIGQISSEVPQNLSASRPQDRQFILSSKKLLLSDSGFYLCAWGLGFTEAFFGQGTRLTVV.

This clonotype appeared many times. The chain carries TRBV7-9 and TRBJ2-7; tentatively, D is TRBD1 (6 bases). The V end was cut by 5 bases, the J end by 3 bases, with 14 bases between. The germline V gene encodes CDR1 SEHNR and CDR2 FQNEAQ (reference sequence). This CDR3 is built from 14 residues. CDR3: CASSPDRQDYEQYF. CDR3 in DNA: TGTGCCAGCAGCCCGGACAGACAAGACTACGAGCAGTACTTC. The variable domain in full, completed from reference TRBV7-9 and TRBJ2-7, reads DTGVSQNPRHKITKRGQNVTFRCDPISEHNRLYWYRQTLGQGPEFLTYFQNEAQLEKSRLLSDRFSAERPKGSFSTLEIQRTEQGDSAMYLCASSPDRQDYEQYFGPGTRLTVT.

This clonotype was found many times. This sequence joins TRBV19 and TRBJ2-7; 10 nucleotides align to TRBD1. V trimming: 4 bases; J trimming: 4 bases; junction bases outside the gene matches: 1. The CDR3 spans 13 residues. Germline V CDR1 and CDR2: LNHDA, SQIVND (reference sequence). The CDR3 region has the DNA TGTGCCAGTAGTAGGGACAGGGGTTACGAGCAGTACTTC. Protein: CASSRDRGYEQYF.

This clonotype has a count of ten or more. This chain uses TRBV5-5 with TRBJ2-3; the D gene is possibly TRBD2 (5 bases). Trimming stripped 4 bases from V and 0 bases from J, with 9 bases between. The CDR3 is 14 amino acids. CDR1 SGHKS and CDR2 YYEKEE come from the germline V gene (reference sequence). The CDR3 loop is CASSRDTSTDTQYF. The CDR3 DNA reads as TGTGCCAGCAGCCGGGATACTAGCACAGATACGCAGTATTTT.

This chain connects TRBV6-2 or TRBV6-3 to TRBJ1-4; possibly TRBD1 for D (6 bases). CDR1 MNHEY and CDR2 SVGEGT come from the germline V gene. The CDR3 runs 15 residues. Trimming cost V 7 bases and J 6 bases, with 18 bases left between them. CDR3 sequence (DNA): TGTGCCAGCAACACCAGGGGCTACTCTGATGAAAAACTGTTTTTT. As protein: CASNTRGYSDEKLFF.

The table lists this clonotype with many counts. This chain joins TRBV7-9 and TRBJ1-5; possibly TRBD1 for D (6 bases). V was pared by 3 bases and J by 5 bases, with 11 bases between. The CDR3 runs to 14 residues. CDR1 and CDR2 (germline): SEHNR, FQNEAQ (reference sequence). CDR3 residues: CASSLGGAHQPQHF. DNA for the CDR3: TGTGCCAGCAGCTTGGGGGGGGCTCATCAGCCCCAGCATTTT.

In this sample, this clonotype turned up a few times. The rearrangement links TRBV7-9 to TRBJ1-4, with unresolved D. Trimming took 2 bases from V and 5 from J, leaving 12 bases between them. The CDR3 runs to 15 residues. Germline loops: CDR1 SEHNR, CDR2 FQNEAQ (reference sequence). The CDR3 region is CASSLWRGKNEKLFF. The CDR3 DNA follows: TGTGCCAGCAGCTTATGGCGAGGAAAAAATGAAAAACTGTTTTTT.